The sequence of this T cell receptor beta chain was determined in a study of CD8+CD57+ T cells in acquired aplastic anemia. Study as a whole: Each DNA sample taken from sorted CD4+ and CD8+ cells came to 3 to 4 ug on average.

The CDR3 has 12 residues. Between the trimmed V and J ends, which lost 7 bases and 4 bases, there was a span of 9 bases. CDR3 and TCR beta VDJ profiling relied on a genomic DNA template. TCRdb used MiXCR to reprocess the reads, holding one entry per CDR3 protein. This sample has approximately 380,000 distinct CDR3 sequences, with 65% to 80% found just once. The TCR was taken from a human donor in good health, serving as a control. The chain carries TRBV12-3 or TRBV12-4 and TRBJ2-3; unclear D gene. Sequencing was performed on sorted CD4+, CD8+, or CD8+CD57+ T cells (not recorded which) from PBMCs. This chain's CDR3 is CASMQSADTQYF. In nucleotides, the CDR3 is TGTGCCAGCATGCAATCAGCAGATACGCAGTATTTT.